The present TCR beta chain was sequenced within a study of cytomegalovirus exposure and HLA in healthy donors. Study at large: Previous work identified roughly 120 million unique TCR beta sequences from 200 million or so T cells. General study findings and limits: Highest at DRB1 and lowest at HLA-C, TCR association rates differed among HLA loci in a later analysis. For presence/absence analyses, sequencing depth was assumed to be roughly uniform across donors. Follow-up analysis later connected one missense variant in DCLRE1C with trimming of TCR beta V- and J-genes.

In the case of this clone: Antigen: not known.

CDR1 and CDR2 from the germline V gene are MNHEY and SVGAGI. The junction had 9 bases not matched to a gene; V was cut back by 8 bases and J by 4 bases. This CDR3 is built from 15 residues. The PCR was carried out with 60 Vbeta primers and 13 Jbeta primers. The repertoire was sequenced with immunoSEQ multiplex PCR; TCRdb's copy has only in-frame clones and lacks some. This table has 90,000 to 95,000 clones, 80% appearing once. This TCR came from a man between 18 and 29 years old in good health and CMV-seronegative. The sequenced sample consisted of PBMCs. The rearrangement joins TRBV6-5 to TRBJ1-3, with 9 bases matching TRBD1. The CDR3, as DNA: TGTGCCAGCTTCGAACTGGGGACAGGGGGAAACACCATATATTTT. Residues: CASFELGTGGNTIYF.